The sample holds many counts of the clone carrying this T cell receptor beta chain. Its antigen remains unknown. Germline assignment: CDR1 KGHSH and CDR2 LQKENI. The CDR3 has 13 residues. V gave up 6 bases and J gave up 6 bases, with 15 bases separating them. The source material, RNA transcripts, was used to amplify TCR beta CDR3 regions. A first-round RT-PCR of the TCR CDR3 used the HTBI primer set. TCRdb re-analysed the multiplex PCR reads in MiXCR, keeping a single row per CDR3 protein. The sample includes about 560,000 distinct CDR3 sequences, 14% of them seen just once. This sample stems from a study of T cells in Graves' hyperthyroidism and ophthalmopathy. Study observations and caveats: It was a median around 6 months before onset that the model predicted ophthalmopathy. Blood also carried most thyroid clonotypes expanded above 0.001.

Patients aged 18 to 65 had newly diagnosed hyperthyroidism of under 2 months' duration. PBMCs were sourced from roughly 10 ml fresh peripheral blood. The genes are TRBV18 and TRBJ2-7, with D maybe TRBD1 (6 bases). This TCR derives from a woman between 40 and 50 years old with Graves' hyperthyroidism. Sample: blood. The CDR3 is CASSPRQDGEQYF. Here the CDR3 DNA reads TGTGCCAGCTCGCCCCGACAGGACGGCGAGCAGTACTTC.